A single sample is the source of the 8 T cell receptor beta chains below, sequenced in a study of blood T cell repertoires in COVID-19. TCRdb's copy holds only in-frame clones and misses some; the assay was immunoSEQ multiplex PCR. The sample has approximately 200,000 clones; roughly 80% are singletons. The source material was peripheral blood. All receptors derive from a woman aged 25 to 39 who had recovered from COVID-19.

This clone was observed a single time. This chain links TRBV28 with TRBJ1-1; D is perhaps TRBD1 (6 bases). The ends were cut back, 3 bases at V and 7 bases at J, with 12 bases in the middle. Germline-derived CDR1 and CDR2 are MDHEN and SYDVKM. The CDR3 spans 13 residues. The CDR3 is CASSFPGQSEAFF. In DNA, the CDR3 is TGTGCCAGCAGTTTCCCAGGACAGAGTGAAGCTTTCTTT.

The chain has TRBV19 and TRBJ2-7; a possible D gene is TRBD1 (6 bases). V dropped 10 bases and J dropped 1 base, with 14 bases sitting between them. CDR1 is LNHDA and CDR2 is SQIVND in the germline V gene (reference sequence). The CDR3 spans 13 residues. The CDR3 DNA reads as TGTGCCACAGGGGAGTACCCTTCCTACGAGCAGTACTTC. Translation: CATGEYPSYEQYF.

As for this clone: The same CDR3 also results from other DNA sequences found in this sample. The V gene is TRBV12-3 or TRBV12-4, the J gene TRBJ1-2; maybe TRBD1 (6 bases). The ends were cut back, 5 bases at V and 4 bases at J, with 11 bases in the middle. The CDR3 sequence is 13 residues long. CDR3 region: CASSPQGSYGYTF. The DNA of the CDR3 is TGTGCCAGCAGTCCCCAGGGGAGCTATGGCTACACCTTC.

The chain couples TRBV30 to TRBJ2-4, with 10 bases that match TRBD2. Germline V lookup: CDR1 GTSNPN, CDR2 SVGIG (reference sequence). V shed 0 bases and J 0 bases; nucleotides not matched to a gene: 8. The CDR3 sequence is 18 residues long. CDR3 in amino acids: CAWSVVRAGGLAKNIQYF. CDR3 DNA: TGTGCCTGGAGTGTAGTTCGAGCGGGAGGGCTAGCCAAAAACATTCAGTACTTC. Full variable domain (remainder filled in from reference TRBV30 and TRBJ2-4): SQTIHQWPATLVQPVGSPLSLECTVEGTSNPNLYWYRQAAGRGLQLLFYSVGIGQISSEVPQNLSASRPQDRQFILSSKKLLLSDSGFYLCAWSVVRAGGLAKNIQYFGAGTRLSVL.

The CDR3 loop reads CASSQGQGTGNTIYF. The CDR3 DNA reads TGTGCCAGCAGCCAAGGACAGGGAACGGGAAACACCATATATTTT. V gene TRBV3-1 (or the pseudogene TRBV3-2) combines with J gene TRBJ1-3; 7 bases match TRBD1. This CDR3 has 15 amino acids. V gave up 1 base and J gave up 4 bases; unmatched junction bases: 4. Germline assignment: CDR1 LGHDT and CDR2 YNNKEL (reference sequence).

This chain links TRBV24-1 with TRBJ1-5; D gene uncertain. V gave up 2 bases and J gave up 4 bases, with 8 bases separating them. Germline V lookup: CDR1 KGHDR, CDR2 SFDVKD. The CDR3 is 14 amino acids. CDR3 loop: CATSDWRANQPQHF. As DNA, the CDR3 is TGTGCCACCAGTGATTGGAGGGCGAATCAGCCCCAGCATTTT.

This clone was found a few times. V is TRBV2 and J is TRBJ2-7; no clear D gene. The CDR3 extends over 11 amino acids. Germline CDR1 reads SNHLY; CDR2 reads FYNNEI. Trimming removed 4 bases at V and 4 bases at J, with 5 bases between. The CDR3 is CASSGGYEQYF. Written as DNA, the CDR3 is TGTGCCAGCAGTGGAGGTTACGAGCAGTACTTC.

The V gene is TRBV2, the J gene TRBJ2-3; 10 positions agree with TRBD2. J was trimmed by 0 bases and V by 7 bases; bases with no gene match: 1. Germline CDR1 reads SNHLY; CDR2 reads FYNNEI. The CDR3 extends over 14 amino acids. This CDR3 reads CASKREGSTDTQYF. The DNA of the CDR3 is TGTGCCAGCAAGCGGGAGGGGAGCACAGATACGCAGTATTTT.